There are a few counts of the clone carrying this TCR beta chain. Its target is not known. The CDR3 length is 14 residues. V dropped 5 bases and J dropped 4; count of bases not matched to a gene: 7. Germline loops: CDR1 SGHAT, CDR2 FQNNGV. The sample's treatment: approximately 9-day PBMC culture with coronavirus spike peptide pools or control peptides (ViraFEST assay). Peptide-pool expansion of antigen-specific T cells preceded TCR sequencing in ViraFEST. These CD4+ T cells came from approximately 10-day cultures by negative selection. This specimen comes from a study of vaccination and CD4 T cells after COVID-19. Whole-study findings and limits: Analysis covered relatively few convalescent patients and lacked any early post-infection timepoints.

Sequencing of DNA taken from cultured CD4+ T cells relied on the Oncomine TCR Beta short-read assay. TCRdb recomputed calls from the PCR reads with MiXCR, one row per CDR3 protein. Of about 11,000 distinct CDR3 sequences in the sample, over 45% were seen once. The sequence was obtained from a human donor who had recovered from COVID-19. Sequenced material: CD4+ T cells from blood, cultured in vitro. The genes are TRBV11-2 and TRBJ1-2; 7 nucleotides match TRBD1. CDR3: CASSSQGGLYGYTF. The CDR3 DNA follows: TGTGCCAGCAGCAGTCAGGGGGGGCTCTATGGCTACACCTTC.